The 15 T cell receptor beta chains given below trace back to one sample, sequenced in a study of T cells in Graves' hyperthyroidism and ophthalmopathy. TCR beta CDR3 regions were amplified from RNA transcripts. HTBI primers were the set used in a first-round RT-PCR of the TCR CDR3. TCRdb fed the multiplex PCR reads into MiXCR, producing one record per CDR3 protein. The sample shows a few hundred thousand distinct CDR3 sequences, roughly 14% of them seen only once. The sequencing input was blood. Source of these receptors: a woman in her 30s with Graves' hyperthyroidism.

The sample holds many counts of this clonotype. The chain links TRBV11-3 to TRBJ2-1, with 7 bases aligning to TRBD2. CDR1 SGHNT and CDR2 YENEEA come from the germline V gene. The CDR3 is 15 residues long. V dropped 1 base and J dropped 6; count of bases not matched to a gene: 6. The CDR3, as DNA: TGTGCCAGCAGCTTAGGCACTAGCGAGGCCAATGAGCAGTTCTTC. Protein sequence: CASSLGTSEANEQFF.

There are a few counts of this clonotype. The chain has TRBV24-1 and TRBJ2-3; D perhaps matches TRBD2 (5 bases). Trimming pared 2 bases from V and 2 bases from J, leaving 10 bases between. The CDR3 has 15 amino acids. The V gene's germline CDR1 is KGHDR and CDR2 SFDVKD. The CDR3 is CATSDSSTITDTQYF. The CDR3 coding sequence is TGTGCCACCAGTGATTCCTCGACTATCACAGATACGCAGTATTTT.

This clonotype was counted ten times or more. The genes are TRBV6-1 and TRBJ2-1; D is possibly TRBD1 (5 bases). This CDR3 contains 14 residues. The ends were cut back, 0 bases at V and 6 bases at J, with 9 bases in the middle. Germline-derived CDR1 and CDR2 are MNHNS and SASEGT. The chain's CDR3 is CASSEAVRGNEQFF. The CDR3 DNA reads as TGTGCCAGCAGTGAAGCAGTAAGGGGCAATGAGCAGTTCTTC.

Concerning this clonotype: This may stem from a read error, because a much larger clone lies one nucleotide away. It is likely a read error, because the conserved phenylalanine at the end of the CDR3 is missing. J is TRBJ2-1 and V is TRBV30; 7 positions match TRBD2. The CDR3 runs 15 residues. The germline V gene encodes CDR1 GTSNPN and CDR2 SVGIG (reference sequence). V was clipped by 2 bases and J by 4 bases; unmatched bases: 8. Written as DNA, the CDR3 is TGTGCCTGGAGTATTGGAACTAGCGAGTACAATGAGCAGTTCCTC. Its protein product is CAWSIGTSEYNEQFL.

In nucleotides, the CDR3 is TGTGCCAGCACCATTAACCCTACGGGAATTTTAACTTCCTACGAGCAGTACTTC. It yields the protein CASTINPTGILTSYEQYF. The V gene is TRBV6-2 or TRBV6-3, the J gene TRBJ2-7; TRBD2 is a possible D gene (5 bases). This CDR3 contains 18 residues. The germline CDR1 and CDR2 sequences are MNHEY and SVGEGT. The V end lost 7 bases, the J end lost 1 base, and 26 bases lay between the germline ends.

This chain uses TRBV4-1 with TRBJ2-5, with 7 positions matching TRBD2. The germline V gene encodes CDR1 MGHRA and CDR2 YSYEKL. Trimming took 1 base from V and 5 from J; bases not matched to a gene: 16. The CDR3 loop spans 18 amino acids. CDR3 bases: TGCGCCAGCAGCCAAGGATTTCTGGGAGGGCGGCGTGGGGAGACCCAGTACTTC. Residues: CASSQGFLGGRRGETQYF.

This clonotype was seen once. The rearrangement uses TRBV15 and TRBJ2-1; a weak D match, TRBD1 (6 bases). The CDR3 runs 14 residues. Trimming removed 5 bases at V and 10 bases at J, with 18 bases between. The germline CDR1 and CDR2 sequences are LNHNV and YYDKDF (reference sequence). The CDR3 loop is CATSPDSRYLEQFF. As DNA, the CDR3 is TGTGCCACCAGCCCGGACAGCCGATACCTGGAGCAGTTCTTC.

This clonotype was observed a handful of times. The chain employs TRBV20-1 and TRBJ2-2; D call uncertain. CDR3 length: 12 amino acids. CDR1 DFQATT and CDR2 SNEGSKA come from the germline V gene (reference sequence). Trimming left V 3 bases short and J 8 bases short, with 10 bases between. This CDR3 is CSASISLGELFF. As DNA, the CDR3 is TGCAGTGCTAGTATAAGTTTAGGGGAGCTGTTTTTT.

This clonotype occurred a few times. V usage is TRBV2 and J usage is TRBJ2-7, with 7 positions matching TRBD2. The CDR3 covers 12 residues. CDR1 and CDR2 (germline): SNHLY, FYNNEI. Unmatched junction bases numbered 7, after V lost 7 bases and J lost 7 bases. The CDR3 loop is CASKGLPLEQYF. In DNA, the CDR3 is TGTGCCAGCAAGGGACTACCCTTGGAGCAGTACTTC.

Many counts were recorded for this clonotype. This chain uses TRBV13 with TRBJ2-1; 11 positions match TRBD2. The CDR3 is 17 amino acids. The J segment lost 3 bases and the V segment lost 5 bases, leaving 9 bases of the junction unmatched. Looked up from germline, CDR1 is PRHDT and CDR2 is FYEKMQ (reference sequence). The CDR3 DNA reads as TGTGCCAGCAGCCCATACTTGGGACTAGCGGACTACAATGAGCAGTTCTTC. Amino acid sequence: CASSPYLGLADYNEQFF.

This clonotype was seen more than once but under ten times. The J gene is TRBJ2-7, the V gene TRBV4-2; D remains unclear. This CDR3 is 14 amino acids long. Germline values: CDR1 LGHNA, CDR2 YNFKEQ. V lost 0 bases and J 2 bases, leaving 8 bases between the germline ends. The CDR3 DNA reads as TGTGCCAGCAGCCAAGAACGGCTAGCCTACGAGCAGTACTTC. Translation: CASSQERLAYEQYF.

This clonotype occurred many times. This rearrangement joins TRBV10-3 to TRBJ2-3, with D possibly called TRBD1 or TRBD2 (5 bases each). The CDR3 runs 15 residues. From germline, CDR1 is ENHRY and CDR2 SYGVKD. Trimming took 2 bases from V and 5 from J, leaving 14 bases between them. The CDR3 protein is CAISEPARGGDTQYF. The CDR3 DNA reads TGTGCCATCAGTGAGCCTGCGAGGGGTGGAGATACGCAGTATTTT.

The chain couples TRBV7-2 to TRBJ2-7; TRBD2 matches 15 bases. The length of the CDR3 is 19 residues. The ends lost 6 bases at V and 5 bases at J; junction bases unmatched: 17. The germline CDR1 and CDR2 sequences are SGHTA and FQGNSA. The CDR3 loop reads CASSPSPGLAGGAEDEQYF. CDR3 bases: TGTGCCAGCAGTCCCTCCCCGGGACTAGCGGGAGGTGCCGAAGACGAGCAGTACTTC.

This clonotype came up many times. V and J are TRBV6-2 or TRBV6-3 and TRBJ2-7; 9 bases map to TRBD2. J lost 0 bases, V lost 8 bases, and 14 bases had no gene match. Per germline, CDR1 MNHEY and CDR2 SVGEGT. CDR3 size: 17 residues. The CDR3 sequence: CASGPLRTSGFSYEQYF. In DNA, the CDR3 is TGTGCCAGCGGCCCTCTCCGTACTAGCGGGTTCTCCTACGAGCAGTACTTC.

This clonotype was seen more than once but under ten times. This chain links TRBV27 with TRBJ2-6; 7 bases are a match to TRBD1. Germline CDR1 and CDR2: MNHEY and SMNVEV (reference sequence). CDR3 length: 18 residues. V was pared by 0 bases and J by 0 bases, with 5 bases of the junction left unmatched. The CDR3 DNA follows: TGTGCCAGCAGTTTATCGGGGACAGATTACTCTGGGGCCAACGTCCTGACTTTC. Amino acids: CASSLSGTDYSGANVLTF.